These 6 T cell receptor beta chains came from one sample sequenced in a study of T cell changes during pregnancy in multiple sclerosis. Measured with immunoSEQ multiplex PCR; TCRdb has only the in-frame clones, and not every one. The profile shows about 130,000 clones, about 95% of them singletons. The source material was peripheral blood, sampled after pregnancy. The origin of the receptors is a female donor with multiple sclerosis, enrolled in a pregnancy study.

The V and J genes are TRBV27 and TRBJ2-3; 12 nucleotides align to TRBD2. CDR1 is MNHEY and CDR2 is SMNVEV in the germline V gene (reference sequence). Trimming took 0 bases from V and 3 from J; bases not matched to a gene: 1. There are 16 residues in the CDR3. For the CDR3, the DNA is TGTGCCAGCAGTTTATCGACTAGCGGGAGTACAGATACGCAGTATTTT. Its protein is CASSLSTSGSTDTQYF.

V gene TRBV5-1 combines with J gene TRBJ1-2, with D possibly TRBD1 on 5 matching bases. The ends were cut back, 5 bases at V and 3 bases at J, with 14 bases in the middle. The CDR3 has 14 residues. Germline V lookup: CDR1 SGHRS, CDR2 YFSETQ. CDR3 DNA sequence: TGCGCCAGCAGGCCAGGGTCTAAGGACTATGGCTACACCTTC. Protein: CASRPGSKDYGYTF.

This rearrangement joins TRBV27 to TRBJ2-7, with 7 bases matching TRBD1. V shed 6 bases and J 1 base; nucleotides not matched to a gene: 12. The CDR3 consists of 16 residues. The germline V gene has CDR1 MNHEY and CDR2 SMNVEV (reference sequence). The chain's CDR3 is CASSNRDRASSYEQYF. The CDR3 region has the DNA TGTGCCAGCAGCAACCGCGACAGGGCCTCTTCCTACGAGCAGTACTTC.

DNA of the CDR3: TGTGCCAGCAGCGACCCCGGGACAGGGGGCAGTCATACTGGAAACACCATATATTTT. Protein sequence: CASSDPGTGGSHTGNTIYF. The chain combines TRBV2 with TRBJ1-3; TRBD1 aligns across 12 bases. Germline-derived CDR1 and CDR2 are SNHLY and FYNNEI. Losses at the gene ends were 6 bases for V and 2 bases for J; bases not matched to a gene: 14. This CDR3 has 19 residues.

As concerns this clone: Mismatch with germline at one junction end may stem from a read error. The rearrangement links TRBV25-1 to TRBJ1-4; 9 bases map to TRBD1. This CDR3 has 16 residues. CDR1 and CDR2 (germline): MGHDK, SYGVNS. CDR3 nucleotide sequence: TGTGCCAGCAGTGAAGCGGGACAGGGCGCTAAGGAAAAACTGTTTTTT. Its translation: CASSEAGQGAKEKLFF. Using reference TRBV25-1 and TRBJ1-4 for the parts outside the CDR3, the full variable domain is EADIYQTPRYLVIGTGKKITLECSQTMGHDKMYWYQQDPGMELHLIHYSYGVNSTEKGDLSSESTVSRIRTEHFPLTLESARPSHTSQYLCASSEAGQGAKEKLFFGSGTQLSVL.

The chain joins TRBV27 to TRBJ2-7, with 14 bases that match TRBD2. The CDR3 runs to 14 residues. The germline V gene has CDR1 MNHEY and CDR2 SMNVEV (reference sequence). With 9 bases clipped from V and 3 bases from J, the junction kept 4 bases outside the gene matches. CDR3 amino acids: CASRLAGGLYEQYF. CDR3 nucleotides: TGTGCCAGTCGACTAGCGGGAGGGCTCTACGAGCAGTACTTC.